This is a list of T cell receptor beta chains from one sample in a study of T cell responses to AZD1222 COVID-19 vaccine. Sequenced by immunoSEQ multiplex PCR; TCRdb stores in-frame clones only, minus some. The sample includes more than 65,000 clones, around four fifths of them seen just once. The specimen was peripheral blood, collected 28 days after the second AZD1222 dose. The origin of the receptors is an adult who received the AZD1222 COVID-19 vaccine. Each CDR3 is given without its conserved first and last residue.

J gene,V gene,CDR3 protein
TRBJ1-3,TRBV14,ASSWGSGNTIY
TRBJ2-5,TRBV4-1,ASSQATSGRETQY
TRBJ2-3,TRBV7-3,ASSPRGSNTDTQY
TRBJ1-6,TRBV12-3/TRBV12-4,ASSSTNSPLH
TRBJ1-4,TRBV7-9,ASSGDRGGEKLF
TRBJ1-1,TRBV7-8,ASSLMGNTEAF
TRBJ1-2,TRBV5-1,ASSFDGVGYGYT
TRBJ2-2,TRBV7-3,ASSPPGASTGELF
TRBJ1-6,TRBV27,ASSLSWTGGNSPLH
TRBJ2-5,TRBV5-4,ASSSGLAQETQY
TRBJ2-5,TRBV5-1,ASSPYTGGQETQY
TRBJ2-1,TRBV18,ASSPSKSQGGIDEQF
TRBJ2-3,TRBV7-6,ASSPRRTSGLTNTQY
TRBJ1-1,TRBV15,ATSVDNTEAF
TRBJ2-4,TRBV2,ASSEGAIAKNIQY
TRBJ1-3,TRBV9,ASGKDRGSGNTIY
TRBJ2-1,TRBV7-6,ASSLGGPQF
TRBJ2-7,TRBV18,ASSPRSFYEQY
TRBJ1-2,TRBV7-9,ASSPGQAYGYT
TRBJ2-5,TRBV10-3,AISESGARETQY
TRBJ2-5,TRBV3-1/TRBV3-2,ASSPTGGIETQY
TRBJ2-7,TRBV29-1,SVWDRVPYEQY